This T cell receptor beta chain was documented in a study of radiotherapy plus CTLA-4 blockade in lung cancer. This clone turned up a few times. Clones were sequenced by immunoSEQ multiplex PCR, and TCRdb holds only the in-frame ones, with some missing. The table includes about 54,000 clones, more than 60% detected once. This receptor was taken from a human donor with non-small cell lung cancer who had a partial response to radiotherapy plus ipilimumab. The sample consisted of peripheral blood, taken from a patient treated with radiotherapy plus ipilimumab.

The CDR3 reads CASSPGGGSQETQYF. Written as DNA, the CDR3 is TGTGCCAGCAGCCCCGGGGGGGGGTCCCAAGAGACCCAGTACTTC. This chain uses TRBV6-1 with TRBJ2-5; TRBD2 agrees at 8 bases. J gave up 1 base and V 6 bases, and 7 bases lay outside the gene matches. Germline lookup yields CDR1 MNHNS and CDR2 SASEGT. This CDR3 spans 15 amino acids.